This TCR beta chain was profiled in a study of blood T cells in healthy people across ages. A second PCR, run for roughly 7 to 11 cycles, used a sample-barcoded 5' primer plus a J-beta primer mix. Via MiXCR, TCRdb re-called the 5' RACE reads, giving one row per CDR3 protein. The sample includes 1 million or so distinct CDR3 sequences, more than 35% of them seen just once. Germline CDR1 reads SEHNR; CDR2 reads FQNEAQ (reference sequence). V was clipped by 1 base and J by 7 bases, with 13 bases between them. The CDR3 has 14 amino acids. The gene calls are TRBV7-9 and TRBJ1-2, with D unclear. Sequencing was done on a sample of blood. This clonotype was obtained from an older woman in good health. CDR3 in DNA: TGTGCCAGCAGCTTAGAAGGTCGAGGCTCTGGCTACACCTTC. Translation: CASSLEGRGSGYTF.